This record covers a single TCR beta chain. This clone appeared a single time. Its antigen is still unknown. Qualities for individual bases were not recorded, and no much larger clone is one base off. Another Seattle source contributed samples from volunteer blood donors who had recovered from COVID-19. Collaborating institutions collected whole blood in K2EDTA tubes following their own protocols. For TCRbeta analysis, collaborators shipped samples in one of three forms: frozen whole blood, isolated PBMCs, or DNA extracted from either of those sample types. This sample is drawn from a study of blood T cell repertoires in COVID-19 (dated by TCRdb to 2018 to 2021). Study-wide context: The collaborator samples originated in the United States, Italy and Spain and spanned the acute and convalescent phases of COVID-19. Nearly every sample came with metadata listing a de-identified subject ID, COVID-19 status, age in years and sex. Deeply sampled blood TCRbeta repertoires from subjects exposed to, actively infected with, or recovered from COVID-19 were included in the dataset. The material from the prospective study consisted of cDNA or gDNA derived from T cells, B-cell-depleted T cells, or PBMCs. Samples came from the ongoing ImmuneRACE study (first 160 participants) plus 1,254 subjects from 6 global collaborators. Where available, HLA class I and class II types were obtained from metadata supplied by the sample provider rather than from assay-based typing. The repertoires were released in a freely available public database intended as a resource for research on the immune response to SARS-CoV-2.

V has 4 bases trimmed and J has 4 bases trimmed; junction bases matching no gene number 7. The germline V gene sets CDR1 to SGHRS and CDR2 to YFSETQ. The CDR3 measures 16 amino acids from cysteine to phenylalanine. Only the CDR3 portion is preserved as DNA: 48 bases, with reading frame beginning at the first base. Overall study outcomes, separate from this receptor: The amount of clinical and demographic metadata varied by source and participant and was provided uncurated.

TCRbeta CDR3 regions were amplified from genomic DNA by means of the immunoSEQ Assay, a bias-controlled multiplex PCR. Turning to the authors' computational methods: The number of nucleated cells in each sample was estimated by amplification of reference gene primers within the assay. To quantify the absolute abundance of each unique TCRbeta CDR3 rearrangement, sequence reads were collapsed and filtered. For each sample, productive Simpson clonality was calculated as the square root of Simpson's diversity index over productive rearrangements. TCRdb took this table from immuneACCESS and kept in-frame rearrangements with V and J called. Such tables lack part of the clones; where checked against another copy, unresolved V genes explain under half of the gap, and the rest is unexplained. The V and J calls and clone size were taken over from that table, and D and trimming were inferred from the DNA. In all, the sample holds 150,000 to 200,000 clones, and roughly four fifths of those were seen once. The ten largest clones capture around 7.6% of the sample.

The V and J genes are TRBV5-1 and TRBJ1-5; 11 bases in the junction line up with TRBD1. This receptor was taken from a man aged 40-50 years who had recovered from COVID-19. Specimen: peripheral blood. The CDR3 protein is CASSQGTGGWNQPQHF. The DNA sequence follows: TGCGCCAGCAGCCAAGGGACAGGGGGTTGGAATCAGCCCCAGCATTTT.